What follows are 21 T cell receptor beta chains derived from one specimen sequenced in a study of identifying expanded T cells in peripheral blood. Clones were read by immunoSEQ multiplex PCR, and TCRdb kept only the in-frame ones, dropping some. The table lists 100,000 to 150,000 clones, roughly 82% of them singletons. The material sequenced was blood. The receptor source for this set is a person aged 18 to 69 in good health.

The chain couples TRBV27 to TRBJ1-2; a weak D match, TRBD1 (6 bases). V was trimmed by 4 bases and J by 8 bases, leaving 17 bases between them. The CDR3 runs 14 residues. Germline CDR1 MNHEY, CDR2 SMNVEV (reference sequence). CDR3 loop: CASSYNGGSRGYTF. CDR3 nucleotide sequence: TGTGCCAGCAGTTACAACGGGGGCAGTCGGGGCTACACCTTC.

The rearrangement joins TRBV5-6 to TRBJ1-3; no definite D call. The length of the CDR3 is 15 residues. The germline CDR1 and CDR2 sequences are SGHDT and YYEEEE. Trimming shortened V by 0 bases and J by 3 bases, and 10 bases separated the two germline ends. The CDR3 bases are TGTGCCAGCAGCTTGGCGCAGGTTCTTGGAAACACCATATATTTT. It translates to CASSLAQVLGNTIYF. Looking up the rest from reference TRBV5-6 and TRBJ1-3 gives the full variable domain: DAGVTQSPTHLIKTRGQQVTLRCSPKSGHDTVSWYQQALGQGPQFIFQYYEEEERQRGNFPDRFSGHQFPNYSSELNVNALLLGDSALYLCASSLAQVLGNTIYFGEGSWLTVV.

The chain joins TRBV4-3 to TRBJ2-2; no definite D call. This CDR3 has 15 residues. Trimming stripped 1 base from V and 4 bases from J, with 10 bases between. Germline V CDR1 and CDR2: LGHNA, YSLEER. This CDR3 is CASSQGSGITGELFF. CDR3 in DNA: TGCGCCAGCAGCCAAGGCTCAGGAATCACCGGGGAGCTGTTTTTT.

The chain is built from TRBV2 and TRBJ2-5; the D gene is possibly TRBD1 (6 bases). Germline loops: CDR1 SNHLY, CDR2 FYNNEI. The CDR3 is made up of 11 amino acids. V dropped 4 bases and J dropped 9 bases, with 9 bases sitting between them. In nucleotides, the CDR3 is TGTGCCAGCAGTGGGGGGCAGGCCCAGTACTTC. Translation: CASSGGQAQYF. Supplemented by reference TRBV2 and TRBJ2-5, the full variable domain reads EPEVTQTPSHQVTQMGQEVILRCVPISNHLYFYWYRQILGQKVEFLVSFYNNEISEKSEIFDDQFSVERPDGSNFTLKIRSTKLEDSAMYFCASSGGQAQYFGPGTRLLVL.

The chain uses TRBV2 and TRBJ2-5, with D maybe TRBD1 (6 bases). V shed 4 bases and J shed 5 bases, with 11 bases lying between them. Per the germline V gene, CDR1 is SNHLY and CDR2 is FYNNEI. This CDR3 region has 13 residues. The CDR3 bases are TGTGCCAGCAGTGGGGGGCTAGGGGAGACCCAGTACTTC. Translation: CASSGGLGETQYF.

This chain joins TRBV5-6 and TRBJ2-7; no firm D call. V was clipped by 4 bases and J by 9 bases, with 14 bases between them. This CDR3 spans 12 amino acids. The germline V gene has CDR1 SGHDT and CDR2 YYEEEE. The CDR3 loop is CASSDDLRVQYF. In DNA, the CDR3 is TGTGCCAGCAGCGATGACCTACGTGTGCAGTACTTC.

The gene calls are TRBV19 and TRBJ1-2; 7 bases are a match to TRBD1. The V gene end was trimmed by 1 base and the J gene end by 0 bases; junction bases not matched to a gene: 14. This CDR3 comprises 19 residues. Germline V lookup: CDR1 LNHDA, CDR2 SQIVND (reference sequence). CDR3 in amino acids: CASSIVQDRDIRANYGYTF. Here the CDR3 DNA reads TGTGCCAGTAGTATAGTCCAAGACAGGGACATTCGAGCTAACTATGGCTACACCTTC.

The chain couples TRBV15 to TRBJ1-4, with no clear D. The germline CDR1 and CDR2 sequences are LNHNV and YYDKDF (reference sequence). Between the trimmed V and J ends, which lost 1 base and 12 bases, there was a span of 21 bases. CDR3 length: 16 amino acids. In DNA form, the CDR3 reads TGTGCCACCAGCAGAGTGGCTCGACGATCCGGTCGAGAACTGTTTTTT. It yields the protein CATSRVARRSGRELFF. Full variable domain (outside the CDR3, taken from reference TRBV15 and TRBJ1-4): DAMVIQNPRYQVTQFGKPVTLSCSQTLNHNVMYWYQQKSSQAPKLLFHYYDKDFNNEADTPDNFQSRRPNTSFCFLDIRSPGLGDTAMYLCATSRVARRSGRELFFGSGTQLSVL.

The chain has TRBV21-1 and TRBJ2-7; the DNA was not used to check the table's D call, TRBD1. TRBV21-1 is a listed pseudogene. The CDR3 extends over 16 amino acids. CDR3 sequence reads: CASSKVDRVGAYEQYF. CDR3 bases: TGTGCCAGCAGCAAAGTAGACAGGGTTGGCGCCTACGAGCAGTACTTC.

The chain joins TRBV6-6 to TRBJ1-6; no reliable D call. The CDR3 totals 14 residues. Germline CDR1 reads MNHNY; CDR2 reads SVGAGI (reference sequence). Trimming shortened V by 3 bases and J by 5 bases, and 8 bases separated the two germline ends. The CDR3 loop reads CASSYSRDNSPLHF. The CDR3 nucleotides are TGTGCCAGCAGTTATTCCAGAGATAATTCACCCCTCCACTTT.

This chain joins TRBV18 and TRBJ2-5; D is possibly TRBD2 (5 bases). Germline V lookup: CDR1 KGHSH, CDR2 LQKENI. The CDR3 extends over 12 amino acids. Trimming cost V 6 bases and J 3 bases, with 8 bases left between them. This CDR3 is CASSREKETQYF. CDR3 bases: TGTGCCAGCTCGAGGGAGAAAGAGACCCAGTACTTC.

The rearrangement joins TRBV29-1 to TRBJ1-2, with D perhaps TRBD1 (6 bases). Germline CDR1 and CDR2: SQVTM and ANQGSEA. V lost 4 bases and J 4 bases, leaving 19 bases between the germline ends. The CDR3 has 15 amino acids. CDR3 protein: CSVGKLTGRTYGYTF. In nucleotides, the CDR3 is TGCAGCGTTGGTAAACTGACAGGAAGGACCTATGGCTACACCTTC.

The chain combines TRBV4-3 with TRBJ1-3; 7 bases agree with TRBD1. The CDR3 runs 18 residues. CDR1 is LGHNA and CDR2 is YSLEER in the germline V gene. With 4 bases clipped from V and 3 bases from J, the junction kept 15 bases outside the gene matches. CDR3 in amino acids: CASSPRLTGQRIGNTIYF. CDR3 DNA sequence: TGCGCCAGCAGCCCCCGGTTGACGGGACAGCGGATTGGAAACACCATATATTTT.

The V call is TRBV5-5, the J call TRBJ2-7; D possibly corresponds to TRBD1 (6 bases). Germline lookup yields CDR1 SGHKS and CDR2 YYEKEE (reference sequence). V lost 5 bases and J lost 0, with 15 bases in between. This CDR3 has 15 residues. CDR3 DNA: TGTGCCAGCAGATCCCCGACAGGACCCTCCTACGAGCAGTACTTC. It codes for CASRSPTGPSYEQYF.

The J gene is TRBJ2-5, the V gene TRBV9; D gene uncertain. Looked up from germline, CDR1 is SGDLS and CDR2 is YYNGEE. The CDR3 totals 13 residues. V lost 3 bases to trimming and J lost 4 bases, with 10 bases between them. The CDR3 protein is CASSENSRETQYF. The CDR3 DNA sequence: TGTGCCAGCAGCGAAAACAGCAGAGAGACCCAGTACTTC.

The chain carries TRBV12-5 and TRBJ2-4, with unresolved D. From germline, CDR1 is LGHNT and CDR2 FRNRAP. Trimming pared 1 base from V and 1 base from J, leaving 8 bases between. CDR3 length equals 15 residues. The DNA of the CDR3 is TGTGCTAGTGGTTTGGGTAACGGGGCCAAAAACATTCAGTACTTC. Translating gives CASGLGNGAKNIQYF.

This rearrangement joins TRBV5-4 to TRBJ2-3, with D maybe TRBD1 (6 bases). V was pared by 2 bases and J by 12 bases, with 10 bases between. The germline V gene has CDR1 SGHNT and CDR2 YYREEE (reference sequence). The CDR3 length is 11 residues. Written as DNA, the CDR3 is TGTGCCAGCAGCTTATTGGGGGCCCAGTATTTT. As protein: CASSLLGAQYF.

The chain has TRBV27 and TRBJ1-2; perhaps TRBD1 as D (5 bases). CDR3 length equals 13 residues. The germline gives CDR1 MNHEY, CDR2 SMNVEV (reference sequence). V dropped 4 bases and J dropped 4 bases, with 10 bases sitting between them. The CDR3 nucleotides read TGTGCCAGCAGTTCGACAGTCGGCTATGGCTACACCTTC. Its protein is CASSSTVGYGYTF.

V is TRBV2 and J is TRBJ1-4, with unresolved D. V lost 8 bases, J lost 3 bases, and 7 bases lay in between. Germline CDR1 is SNHLY and CDR2 is FYNNEI. This CDR3 spans 12 amino acids. The DNA for the CDR3 is TGTGCCAGCCAGCGGGCTAATGAAAAACTGTTTTTT. Translating gives CASQRANEKLFF.

The sample holds a few counts of this clone. The chain employs TRBV29-1 and TRBJ2-7; 8 nucleotides agree with TRBD2. CDR3 length equals 13 residues. The germline gives CDR1 SQVTM, CDR2 ANQGSEA. The junction had 5 bases not matched to a gene; V was cut back by 5 bases and J by 2 bases. The CDR3 here is CSVQSGGTYEQYF. The CDR3, as DNA: TGCAGCGTTCAAAGCGGGGGAACCTACGAGCAGTACTTC.

With regard to this clone: A read error may account for a junction end that differs from germline. The rearrangement links TRBV7-9 to TRBJ2-5; 9 positions match TRBD2. This CDR3 has 17 amino acids. Germline-derived CDR1 and CDR2 are SEHNR and FQNEAQ (reference sequence). CDR3 residues: CASSQGAAGGPQETQYF. CDR3 DNA: TGCGCCAGCAGCCAAGGAGCGGCGGGGGGGCCCCAAGAGACCCAGTACTTC. The variable domain in full, completed from reference TRBV7-9 and TRBJ2-5, reads DTGVSQNPRHKITKRGQNVTFRCDPISEHNRLYWYRQTLGQGPEFLTYFQNEAQLEKSRLLSDRFSAERPKGSFSTLEIQRTEQGDSAMYLCASSQGAAGGPQETQYFGPGTRLLVL.